This TCR beta chain stems from a study of identical twins. TCRdb re-called the 5' RACE reads with MiXCR, one entry per CDR3 protein. This repertoire shows about 890,000 distinct CDR3 sequences, 12% found once; its top ten account for about 1.5%. A few counts support this clonotype. The CDR3 consists of 15 residues. V shed 4 bases, J shed 0 bases, and the junction held 8 bases outside the gene matches. Germline V gene sequence: CDR1 DFQATT, CDR2 SNEGSKA (reference sequence). The donor group consisted entirely of healthy Caucasians. In addition, the sample was reused for a study of yellow fever vaccine responses in identical twins.

V is TRBV20-1 and J is TRBJ1-2; 7 positions agree with TRBD1. The source of this sequence is a woman younger than 30 in good health. Sequenced material: PBMCs. The chain's CDR3 is CSANDRTGSNYGYTF. CDR3 bases: TGCAGTGCTAACGATCGGACAGGTTCTAACTATGGCTACACCTTC.